One T cell receptor beta chain is described in this entry. Its antigen is as yet unknown. These data belong to a study of vaccination and CD4 T cells after COVID-19. Looking at the study overall: Cells were stimulated with overlapping spike peptides from SARS-CoV-2, HCoV-NL63, HCoV-OC43 and HCoV-229E. Study findings and constraints: Researchers report that a median about 87% of reactive clones in convalescent patients surfaced only post-vaccination.

The CDR3 spans 13 residues. V lost 5 bases and J 5 bases, leaving 10 bases between the germline ends. CDR1 is SEHNR, CDR2 FQNEAQ, per germline (reference sequence). Sequencing of the DNA from cultured CD4+ T cells was carried out with the Oncomine TCR Beta short-read assay. From the PCR reads, TCRdb called clonotypes with MiXCR, one entry per CDR3 protein. The sample shows about 11,000 distinct CDR3 sequences, about 42% of them seen only once. This sample's treatment: 10-day PBMC culture with coronavirus spike peptide pools or control peptides (ViraFEST assay). Under the ViraFEST approach, antigen-specific T cells were expanded with peptide pools and TCRs subsequently sequenced. Peptide pools at roughly 10 ug/ml, together with roughly 10 IU/ml IL-2, were added to cultures of some 1.9 million PBMCs per well.

This rearrangement joins TRBV7-9 to TRBJ2-1; D remains ambiguous. The clonotype originates from a human donor who had recovered from COVID-19. The sample taken for sequencing was CD4+ T cells from blood, cultured in vitro. CDR3 sequence: CASSPPPHNEQFF. In nucleotides, the CDR3 is TGTGCCAGCAGCCCCCCCCCGCACAATGAGCAGTTCTTC.